The TCR beta chain described here comes from a study of blood T cell repertoires in COVID-19. Turning to the study itself: Samples of COVID-19 (acute and convalescent) were obtained from the United States, Italy and Spain.

Germline V gene data show CDR1 as MDHEN and CDR2 as SYDVKM. V dropped 3 bases and J dropped 5; count of bases not matched to a gene: 6. There are 16 residues in the CDR3. While infection was still active, Seattle patients were enrolled and then followed longitudinally. Clones were sequenced by immunoSEQ multiplex PCR, and TCRdb holds only the in-frame ones, with some missing. The data contain about 180,000 clones, around 80% of them singletons. The rearrangement uses TRBV28 and TRBJ2-3; 12 bases map to TRBD1. The sequenced sample consisted of peripheral blood. The source is a woman older than 75 with COVID-19, enrolled during active disease. The CDR3 is CASSFSRDRGQDTQYF. CDR3 in DNA: TGTGCCAGCAGTTTCTCCCGGGACAGGGGGCAAGATACGCAGTATTTT.